This is a list of T cell receptor beta chains from one sample in a study of Ad26.COV2.S vaccination and SARS-CoV-2 variants. Sequenced by immunoSEQ multiplex PCR; TCRdb stores in-frame clones only, minus some. The sample lists about 240,000 clones, 70% to 90% occurring once. The sequences come from peripheral blood, collected in a trial of Ad26.COV2.S vaccine versus placebo. The receptors here all came from a person between 18 and 65 years old who received the Ad26.COV2.S COVID-19 vaccine or a placebo. The CDR3 runs from the conserved cysteine through the conserved F or W. A D gene is named only where the DNA matches it firmly. Clone size is given for some rows only: seen once, a few or many times, or a class if the clone is expanded.

cdr3_length,j_call,d_call,clone_size,v_call,cdr3_aa,cdr3_nt
14,TRBJ2-2,TRBD1,NA,TRBV7-9,CASSGRDSLRELFF,TGTGCCAGCAGCGGCCGGGACAGCTTGAGGGAGCTGTTTTTT
16,TRBJ2-2,NA,NA,TRBV4-2,CASSQDGGANTGELFF,TGTGCCAGCAGCCAAGATGGGGGCGCGAACACCGGGGAGCTGTTTTTT
16,TRBJ1-2,TRBD1,NA,TRBV9,CASSVARGPLNYGYTF,TGTGCCAGCAGCGTAGCGAGGGGGCCCCTTAACTATGGCTACACCTTC
17,TRBJ2-5,TRBD1,NA,TRBV5-4,CASSRGDRGLLQETQYF,TGTGCCAGCAGCCGCGGGGACAGGGGGCTCCTCCAAGAGACCCAGTACTTC
16,TRBJ2-2,TRBD1,NA,TRBV24-1,CATSDAGQGVSGELFF,TGTGCCACCAGTGACGCGGGACAGGGGGTATCCGGGGAGCTGTTTTTT
12,TRBJ1-1,NA,NA,TRBV12-5,CASANSYNEAFF,TGTGCTAGTGCCAACTCCTACAATGAAGCTTTCTTT
15,TRBJ2-7,TRBD1,NA,TRBV5-1,CASSLEGQGLNEQYF,TGCGCCAGCAGCTTGGAGGGACAGGGGTTAAACGAGCAGTACTTC
15,TRBJ1-3,NA,NA,TRBV5-1,CASSMEGVSGNTIYF,TGCGCCAGCAGCATGGAAGGGGTCTCTGGAAACACCATATATTTT
17,TRBJ2-3,TRBD1,NA,TRBV18,CASSPPRFTGGTDTQYF,TGTGCCAGCTCACCGCCGCGGTTTACAGGGGGGACAGATACGCAGTATTTT
16,TRBJ1-4,NA,NA,TRBV6-5,CASSWIPGRTNEKLFF,TGTGCCAGCAGTTGGATTCCTGGGCGGACTAATGAAAAACTGTTTTTT
15,TRBJ1-4,NA,NA,TRBV7-6,CASSPAGVGEEKLFF,TGTGCCAGCAGCCCAGCGGGAGTGGGAGAGGAGAAACTGTTTTTT
14,TRBJ1-1,NA,once,TRBV28,CASRTSDRNTEAFF,TGTGCCAGCAGAACCTCCGACAGGAACACTGAAGCTTTCTTT
15,TRBJ2-7,TRBD2,NA,TRBV4-3,CASSQDRGGGYEQYF,TGCGCCAGCAGCCAAGATCGGGGCGGGGGCTACGAGCAGTACTTC
15,TRBJ1-2,NA,NA,TRBV9,CASSVGLGQVYGYTF,TGTGCCAGCAGCGTAGGGCTAGGGCAGGTCTATGGCTACACCTTC
15,TRBJ1-5,NA,NA,TRBV3-1/TRBV3-2,CASSQVGDSNQPQHF,TGTGCCAGCAGCCAAGTGGGGGATAGCAATCAGCCCCAGCATTTT
15,TRBJ2-3,TRBD2,NA,TRBV7-2,CASSFGAAGGDTQYF,TGTGCCAGCAGCTTTGGGGCAGCGGGGGGGGATACGCAGTATTTT